The rows below give T cell receptor beta chains drawn from one sample of a study of OX40 agonist ivuxolimab in advanced cancers. Clones were read by immunoSEQ multiplex PCR, and TCRdb kept only the in-frame ones, dropping some. The sample records 30,000 or so clones, roughly 91% being singletons. Sequences were derived from CD4+ or CD8+ T cells sorted from blood, sampled in a trial of the OX40 agonist ivuxolimab. The source of these receptors is an adult with an advanced solid tumor such as melanoma, head and neck, liver or kidney cancer. The CDR3 runs from the conserved cysteine through the conserved F or W. D genes are given only for firm matches. Where a row states a size, it is once, few, many or the class of an expanded clone; other rows omit it.

clone_size j_call d_call v_call cdr3_aa cdr3_nt
NA TRBJ2-1 TRBD2 TRBV7-6 CASSLLAGGYNEQFF TGTGCCAGCAGCTTACTAGCGGGAGGATACAATGAGCAGTTCTTC
NA TRBJ2-1 NA TRBV9 CASSPHTDSSNEQFF TGTGCCAGCAGCCCCCACACGGACTCCTCGAATGAGCAGTTCTTC
NA TRBJ2-5 NA TRBV27 CASSLSPSIPETQYF TGTGCCAGCAGTTTATCTCCCAGTATCCCGGAGACCCAGTACTTC
NA TRBJ2-1 NA TRBV7-3 CASSLFAGHNEQFF TGTGCCAGCAGCTTATTCGCAGGGCACAATGAGCAGTTCTTC
NA TRBJ2-7 NA TRBV7-9 CASSLLGSSYEQYF TGTGCCAGCAGCTTATTGGGCAGCTCCTACGAGCAGTACTTC
NA TRBJ2-1 NA TRBV4-3 CASSLTEYNEQFF TGCGCCAGCAGCTTAACTGAATACAATGAGCAGTTCTTC
NA TRBJ1-6 TRBD1 TRBV2 CAINRGPGSPLHF TGTGCCATAAACAGGGGGCCTGGTTCACCCCTCCACTTT
NA TRBJ2-3 NA TRBV6-1 CASNPQWPTDTQYF TGTGCCAGCAACCCGCAGTGGCCCACAGATACGCAGTATTTT
once TRBJ2-3 TRBD1 TRBV4-1 CASSRPGQSTDTQYF TGCGCCAGCAGCCGCCCGGGACAGAGCACAGATACGCAGTATTTT
NA TRBJ2-7 NA TRBV11-2 CASSFLSSGYEQHF TGTGCCAGCAGCTTCCTGAGCAGTGGCTACGAGCAGCACTTC
NA TRBJ2-3 TRBD1 TRBV12-5 CASGFIPSGQDSTDTQYF TGTGCTAGTGGTTTTATTCCCTCAGGACAGGATAGCACAGATACGCAGTATTTT
NA TRBJ2-7 TRBD1 TRBV6-6 CASSYSTGNYYEQYF TGTGCCAGCAGTTACTCGACAGGGAATTACTACGAGCAGTACTTC
NA TRBJ1-4 TRBD1 TRBV7-2 CASSRRQGSANEKLFF TGTGCCAGCAGCCGACGACAGGGGAGTGCTAATGAAAAACTGTTTTTT
NA TRBJ2-1 NA TRBV11-2 CASSPPSHNEQFF TGTGCCAGCAGCCCCCCCAGCCACAATGAGCAGTTCTTC
once TRBJ1-2 NA TRBV9 CASSADPGEVHYGYTF TGTGCCAGCAGCGCCGACCCAGGGGAGGTTCACTATGGCTACACCTTC
NA TRBJ2-1 NA TRBV5-1 CASSLERGFEQFF TGCGCCAGCAGCTTGGAACGGGGGTTTGAGCAGTTCTTC
NA TRBJ1-5 NA TRBV6-4 CASSDRDLRNQPQHF TGTGCCAGCAGTGACCGGGATCTTAGAAATCAGCCCCAGCATTTT
NA TRBJ1-2 TRBD1 TRBV6-5 CASSYSGQVEGYTF TGTGCCAGCAGTTACTCGGGACAGGTCGAGGGCTACACCTTC
once TRBJ1-1 TRBD1 TRBV6-5 CASRDRGISEAFF TGTGCCAGCAGGGACAGGGGAATCTCTGAAGCTTTCTTT
NA TRBJ1-4 NA TRBV4-2 CASSQDAGAGEKLFF TGTGCCAGCAGCCAAGATGCGGGGGCGGGCGAAAAACTGTTTTTT
NA TRBJ2-2 TRBD2 TRBV6-5 CASSYRTSGRGGELFF TGTGCCAGCAGTTACCGGACTAGCGGGAGGGGTGGGGAGCTGTTTTTT
once TRBJ2-3 NA TRBV27 CASRGDRDIITDTQYF TGTGCCAGCAGGGGGGACCGGGACATTATCACAGATACGCAGTATTTT
once TRBJ2-3 NA TRBV4-3 CASSATRGDTQYF TGCGCCAGCAGCGCGACTCGGGGGGATACGCAGTATTTT
once TRBJ2-6 NA TRBV4-2 CASSQERDSGANVLTF TGTGCCAGCAGCCAAGAAAGGGACTCTGGGGCCAACGTCCTGACTTTC
NA TRBJ1-4 NA TRBV9 CASSGGTATNEKLFF TGTGCCAGCAGCGGCGGGACCGCAACTAATGAAAAACTGTTTTTT
NA TRBJ1-5 TRBD1 TRBV19 CASSTLRDRLLYSNQPQHF TGTGCCAGTAGTACACTCCGGGACAGGCTACTCTATAGCAATCAGCCCCAGCATTTT
NA TRBJ1-1 NA TRBV6-1 CASSDSRFGTEAFF TGTGCCAGCAGTGACTCCCGATTTGGGACTGAAGCTTTCTTT
NA TRBJ1-6 NA TRBV4-1 CASSQKTGTSYNSPLHF TGCGCCAGCAGCCAGAAGACAGGCACCTCCTATAATTCACCCCTCCACTTT
NA TRBJ1-4 TRBD1 TRBV29-1 CSVERPGQGEKLFF TGCAGCGTTGAGAGGCCGGGACAGGGAGAAAAACTGTTTTTT
NA TRBJ1-1 NA TRBV6-5 CASSYSRQMNTEAFF TGTGCCAGCAGTTACTCGCGACAAATGAACACTGAAGCTTTCTTT